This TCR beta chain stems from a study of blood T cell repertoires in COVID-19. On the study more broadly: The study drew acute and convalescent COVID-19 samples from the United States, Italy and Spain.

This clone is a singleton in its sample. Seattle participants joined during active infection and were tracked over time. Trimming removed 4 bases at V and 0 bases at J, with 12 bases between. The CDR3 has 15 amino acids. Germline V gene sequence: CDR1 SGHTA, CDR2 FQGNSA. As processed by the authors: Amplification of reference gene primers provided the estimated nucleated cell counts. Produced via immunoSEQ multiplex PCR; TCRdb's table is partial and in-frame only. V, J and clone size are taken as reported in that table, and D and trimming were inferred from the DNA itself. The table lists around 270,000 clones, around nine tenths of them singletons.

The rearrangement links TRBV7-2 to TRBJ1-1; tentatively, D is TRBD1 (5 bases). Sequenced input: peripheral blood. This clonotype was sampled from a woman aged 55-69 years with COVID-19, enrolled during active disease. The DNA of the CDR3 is TGTGCCAGCAGCTCTCGGGACTTGATGAACACTGAAGCTTTCTTT. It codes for CASSSRDLMNTEAFF.